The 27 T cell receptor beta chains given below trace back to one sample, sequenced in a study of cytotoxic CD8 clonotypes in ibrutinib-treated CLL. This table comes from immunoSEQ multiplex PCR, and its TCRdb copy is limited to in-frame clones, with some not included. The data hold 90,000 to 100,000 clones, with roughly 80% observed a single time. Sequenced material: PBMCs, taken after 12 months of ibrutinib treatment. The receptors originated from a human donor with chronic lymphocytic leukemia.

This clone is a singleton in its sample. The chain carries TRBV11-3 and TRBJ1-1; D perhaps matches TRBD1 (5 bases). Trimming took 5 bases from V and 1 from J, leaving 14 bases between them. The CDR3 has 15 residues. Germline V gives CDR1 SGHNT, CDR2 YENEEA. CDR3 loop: CASSRDGVGNTEAFF. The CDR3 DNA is TGTGCCAGCAGCCGGGACGGCGTGGGGAACACTGAAGCTTTCTTT.

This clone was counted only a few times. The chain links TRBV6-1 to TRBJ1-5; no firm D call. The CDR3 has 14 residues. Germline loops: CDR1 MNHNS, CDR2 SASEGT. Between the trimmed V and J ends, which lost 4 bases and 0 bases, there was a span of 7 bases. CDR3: CASSAEYSNQPQHF. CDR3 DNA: TGTGCCAGCAGTGCGGAGTATAGCAATCAGCCCCAGCATTTT.

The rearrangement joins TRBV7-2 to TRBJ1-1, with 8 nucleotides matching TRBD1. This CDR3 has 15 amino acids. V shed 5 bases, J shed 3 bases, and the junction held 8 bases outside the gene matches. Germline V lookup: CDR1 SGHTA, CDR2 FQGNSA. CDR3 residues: CASSPSRGRDTEAFF. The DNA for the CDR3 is TGTGCCAGCAGCCCAAGCAGGGGGCGCGACACTGAAGCTTTCTTT.

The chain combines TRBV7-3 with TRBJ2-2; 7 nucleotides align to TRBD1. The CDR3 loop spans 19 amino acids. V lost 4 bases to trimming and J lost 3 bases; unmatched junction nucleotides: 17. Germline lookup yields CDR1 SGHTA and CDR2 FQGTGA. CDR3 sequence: CASSSPLRQGVVDTGELFF. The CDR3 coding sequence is TGTGCCAGCAGCTCTCCCCTCCGGCAGGGGGTCGTCGACACCGGGGAGCTGTTTTTT. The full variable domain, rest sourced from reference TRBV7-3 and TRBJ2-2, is GAGVSQTPSNKVTEKGKYVELRCDPISGHTALYWYRQSLGQGPEFLIYFQGTGAADDSGLPNDRFFAVRPEGSVSTLKIQRTERGDSAVYLCASSSPLRQGVVDTGELFFGEGSRLTVL.

In DNA form, the CDR3 reads TGCAGCGTAACCTCTAGCGGGCCGGGGGAGTATTTT. It is translated as CSVTSSGPGEYF. The chain carries TRBV29-1 and TRBJ2-3; 8 bases agree with TRBD2. Trimming at V came to 6 bases and at J to 13 bases, leaving 12 bases not matched to a gene. This CDR3 is built from 12 residues. Germline V gives CDR1 SQVTM, CDR2 ANQGSEA.

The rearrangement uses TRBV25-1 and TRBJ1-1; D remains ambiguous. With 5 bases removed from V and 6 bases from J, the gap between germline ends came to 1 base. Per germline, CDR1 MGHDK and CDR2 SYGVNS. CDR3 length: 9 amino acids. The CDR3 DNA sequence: TGTGCCAGCAGTCCTGAAGCTTTCTTT. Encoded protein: CASSPEAFF.

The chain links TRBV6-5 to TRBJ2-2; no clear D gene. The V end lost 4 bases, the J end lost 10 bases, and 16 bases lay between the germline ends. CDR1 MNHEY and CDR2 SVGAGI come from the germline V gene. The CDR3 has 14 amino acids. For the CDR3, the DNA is TGTGCCAGCAGTTCCCAGGACCCGCCCTCGGAGCTGTTTTTT. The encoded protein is CASSSQDPPSELFF.

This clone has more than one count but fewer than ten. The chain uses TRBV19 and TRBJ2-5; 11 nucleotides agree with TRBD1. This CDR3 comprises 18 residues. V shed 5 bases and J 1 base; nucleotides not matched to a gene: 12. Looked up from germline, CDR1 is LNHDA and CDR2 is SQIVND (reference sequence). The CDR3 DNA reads TGTGCCAGTAGTCCTCGAGGGGGGACAGGGGGTCTCCAAGAGACCCAGTACTTC. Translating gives CASSPRGGTGGLQETQYF. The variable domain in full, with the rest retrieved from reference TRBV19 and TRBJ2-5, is DGGITQSPKYLFRKEGQNVTLSCEQNLNHDAMYWYRQDPGQGLRLIYYSQIVNDFQKGDIAEGYSVSREKKESFPLTVTSAQKNPTAFYLCASSPRGGTGGLQETQYFGPGTRLLVL.

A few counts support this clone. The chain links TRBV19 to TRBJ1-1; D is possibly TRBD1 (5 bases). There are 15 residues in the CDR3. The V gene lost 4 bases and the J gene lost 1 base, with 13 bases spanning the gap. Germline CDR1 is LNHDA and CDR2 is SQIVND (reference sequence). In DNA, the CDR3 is TGTGCCAGTAGTACTACCGGGACTAAGAACACTGAAGCTTTCTTT. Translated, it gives CASSTTGTKNTEAFF. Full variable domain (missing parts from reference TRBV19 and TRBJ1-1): DGGITQSPKYLFRKEGQNVTLSCEQNLNHDAMYWYRQDPGQGLRLIYYSQIVNDFQKGDIAEGYSVSREKKESFPLTVTSAQKNPTAFYLCASSTTGTKNTEAFFGQGTRLTVV.

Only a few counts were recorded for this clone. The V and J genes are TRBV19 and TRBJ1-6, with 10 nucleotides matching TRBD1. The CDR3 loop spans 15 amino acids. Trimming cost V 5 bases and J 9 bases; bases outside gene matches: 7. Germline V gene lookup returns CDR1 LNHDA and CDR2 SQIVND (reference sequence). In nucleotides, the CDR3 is TGTGCCAGTAGTTCCACGGGACAGGGGACTTCACCCCTCCACTTT. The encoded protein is CASSSTGQGTSPLHF.

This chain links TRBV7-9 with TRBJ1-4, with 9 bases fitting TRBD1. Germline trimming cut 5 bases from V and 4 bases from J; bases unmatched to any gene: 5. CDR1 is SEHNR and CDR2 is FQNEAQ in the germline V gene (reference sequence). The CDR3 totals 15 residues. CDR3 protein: CASSPPGQGNEKLFF. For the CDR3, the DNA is TGTGCCAGCAGCCCTCCGGGACAGGGTAATGAAAAACTGTTTTTT.

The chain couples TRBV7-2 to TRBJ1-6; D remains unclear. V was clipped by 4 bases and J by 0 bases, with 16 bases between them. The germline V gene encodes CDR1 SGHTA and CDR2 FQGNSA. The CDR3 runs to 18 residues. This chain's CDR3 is CASSSTVQTSSYNSPLHF. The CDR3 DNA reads TGTGCCAGCAGCTCTACGGTCCAGACTAGCTCCTATAATTCACCCCTCCACTTT.

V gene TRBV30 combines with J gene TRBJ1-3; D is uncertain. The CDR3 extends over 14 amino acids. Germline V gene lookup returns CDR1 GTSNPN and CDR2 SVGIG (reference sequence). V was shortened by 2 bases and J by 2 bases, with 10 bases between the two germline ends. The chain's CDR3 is CAWSLLAAGNTIYF. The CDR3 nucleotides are TGTGCCTGGAGTCTACTGGCAGCTGGAAACACCATATATTTT.

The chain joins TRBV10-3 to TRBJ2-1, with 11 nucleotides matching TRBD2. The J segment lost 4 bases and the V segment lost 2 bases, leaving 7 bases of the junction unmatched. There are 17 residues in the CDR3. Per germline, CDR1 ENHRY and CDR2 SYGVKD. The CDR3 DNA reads TGTGCCATCAGTGAGAAGGCCGGGACTAGCGGATACAATGAGCAGTTCTTC. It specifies CAISEKAGTSGYNEQFF.

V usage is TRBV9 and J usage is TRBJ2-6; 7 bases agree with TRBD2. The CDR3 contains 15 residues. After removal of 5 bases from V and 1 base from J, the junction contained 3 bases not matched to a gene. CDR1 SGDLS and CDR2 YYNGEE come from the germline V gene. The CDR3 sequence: CASRGGGSGANVLTF. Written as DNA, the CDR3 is TGTGCCAGCAGGGGCGGGGGTTCTGGGGCCAACGTCCTGACTTTC.

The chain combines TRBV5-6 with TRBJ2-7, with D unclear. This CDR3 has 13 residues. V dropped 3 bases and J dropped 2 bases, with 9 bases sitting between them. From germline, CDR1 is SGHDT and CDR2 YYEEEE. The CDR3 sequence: CASSSDHTYEQYF. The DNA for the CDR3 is TGTGCCAGCAGCTCCGACCATACCTACGAGCAGTACTTC.

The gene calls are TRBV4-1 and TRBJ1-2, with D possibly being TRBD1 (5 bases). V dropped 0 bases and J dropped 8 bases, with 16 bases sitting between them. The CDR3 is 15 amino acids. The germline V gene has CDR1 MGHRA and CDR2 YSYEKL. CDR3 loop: CASSQDTPGQGGYTF. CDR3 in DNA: TGCGCCAGCAGCCAAGACACCCCGGGGCAAGGGGGCTACACCTTC.

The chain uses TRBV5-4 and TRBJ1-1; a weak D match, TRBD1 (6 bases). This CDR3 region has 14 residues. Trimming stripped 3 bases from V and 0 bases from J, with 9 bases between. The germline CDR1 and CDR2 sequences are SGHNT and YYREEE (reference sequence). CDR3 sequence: CASSSDRMNTEAFF. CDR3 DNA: TGTGCCAGCAGCTCGGACAGAATGAACACTGAAGCTTTCTTT.

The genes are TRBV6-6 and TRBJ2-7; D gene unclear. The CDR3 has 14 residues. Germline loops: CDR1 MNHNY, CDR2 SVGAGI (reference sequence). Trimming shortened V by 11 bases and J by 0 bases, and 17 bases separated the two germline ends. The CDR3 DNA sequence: TGTGCCTCCAAAGGTGAATATAGCTCCTACGAGCAGTACTTC. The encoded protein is CASKGEYSSYEQYF.

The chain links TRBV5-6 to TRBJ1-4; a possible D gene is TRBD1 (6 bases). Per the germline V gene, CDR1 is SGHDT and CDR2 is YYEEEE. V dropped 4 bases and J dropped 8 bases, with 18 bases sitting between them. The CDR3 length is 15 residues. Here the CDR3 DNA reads TGTGCCAGCAGCCTTAGGGGGAAGGTGGGCGAAAAACTGTTTTTT. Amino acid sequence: CASSLRGKVGEKLFF.

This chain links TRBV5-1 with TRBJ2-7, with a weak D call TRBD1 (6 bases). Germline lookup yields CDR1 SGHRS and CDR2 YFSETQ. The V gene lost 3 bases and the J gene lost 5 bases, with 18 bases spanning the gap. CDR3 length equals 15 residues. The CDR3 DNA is TGCGCCAGCAGCTCACAGTCGGACACAGGGAACGAGCAGTACTTC. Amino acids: CASSSQSDTGNEQYF. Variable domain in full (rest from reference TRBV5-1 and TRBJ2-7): KAGVTQTPRYLIKTRGQQVTLSCSPISGHRSVSWYQQTPGQGLQFLFEYFSETQRNKGNFPGRFSGRQFSNSRSEMNVSTLELGDSALYLCASSSQSDTGNEQYFGPGTRLTVT.

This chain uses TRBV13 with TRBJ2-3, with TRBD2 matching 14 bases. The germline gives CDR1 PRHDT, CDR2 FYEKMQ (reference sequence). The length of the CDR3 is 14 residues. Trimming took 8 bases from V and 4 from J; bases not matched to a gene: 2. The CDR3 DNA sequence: TGTGCCAGCCTGACTAGCGGGGGGGCAGATACGCAGTATTTT. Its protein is CASLTSGGADTQYF.

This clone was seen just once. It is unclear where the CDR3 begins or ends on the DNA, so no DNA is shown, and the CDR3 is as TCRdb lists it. The CDR3 reads CASSSSAAGELFF. The V call is TRBV6-6, the J call TRBJ2-2. The CDR3 extends over 13 residues, inclusive of both ends. Germline lookup yields CDR1 MNHNY and CDR2 SVGAGI (reference sequence).

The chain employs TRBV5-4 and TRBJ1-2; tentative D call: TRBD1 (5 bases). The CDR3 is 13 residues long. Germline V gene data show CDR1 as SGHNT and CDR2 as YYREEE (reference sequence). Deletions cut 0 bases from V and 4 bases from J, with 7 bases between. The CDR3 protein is CASSLGTPYGYTF. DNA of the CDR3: TGTGCCAGCAGCTTGGGGACACCCTATGGCTACACCTTC.

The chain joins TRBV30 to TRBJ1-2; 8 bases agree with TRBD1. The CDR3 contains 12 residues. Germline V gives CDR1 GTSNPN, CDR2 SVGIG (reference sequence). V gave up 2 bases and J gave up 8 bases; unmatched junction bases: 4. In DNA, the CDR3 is TGTGCCTGGAGTCCAGGGGGCGAAGGCTACACCTTC. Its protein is CAWSPGGEGYTF.

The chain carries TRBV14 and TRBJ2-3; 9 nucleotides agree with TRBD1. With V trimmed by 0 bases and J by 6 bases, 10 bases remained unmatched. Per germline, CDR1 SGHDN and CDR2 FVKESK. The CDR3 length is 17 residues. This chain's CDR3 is CASSQEGGTGLGDTQYF. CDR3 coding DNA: TGTGCCAGCAGCCAAGAGGGGGGGACAGGGTTAGGTGATACGCAGTATTTT.

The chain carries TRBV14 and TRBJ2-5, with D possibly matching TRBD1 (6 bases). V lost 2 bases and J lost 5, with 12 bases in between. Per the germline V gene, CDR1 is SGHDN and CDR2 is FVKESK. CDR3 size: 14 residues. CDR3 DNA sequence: TGTGCCAGCAGCCAACCAGGACAGCCGGAGACCCAGTACTTC. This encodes CASSQPGQPETQYF.